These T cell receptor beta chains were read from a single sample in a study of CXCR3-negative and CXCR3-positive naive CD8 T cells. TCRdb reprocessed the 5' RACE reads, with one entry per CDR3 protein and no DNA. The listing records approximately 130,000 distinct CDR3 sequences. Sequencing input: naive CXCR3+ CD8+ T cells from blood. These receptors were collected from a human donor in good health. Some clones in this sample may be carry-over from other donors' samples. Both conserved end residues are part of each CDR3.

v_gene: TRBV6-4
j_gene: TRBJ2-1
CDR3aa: CASSEGTSSEQFF

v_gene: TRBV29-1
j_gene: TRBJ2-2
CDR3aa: CSVEQAYTGELFF

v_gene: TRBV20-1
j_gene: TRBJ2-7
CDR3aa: CSAREVGAYEQYF

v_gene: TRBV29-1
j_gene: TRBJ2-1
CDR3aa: CSVEQGAYGLYNEQFF

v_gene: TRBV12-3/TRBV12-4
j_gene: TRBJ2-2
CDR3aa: CASSPIDRVGTGELFF

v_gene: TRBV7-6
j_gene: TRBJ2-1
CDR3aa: CASRARGHGNEQFF

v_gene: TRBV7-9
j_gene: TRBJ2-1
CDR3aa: CASSPIPNEQFF

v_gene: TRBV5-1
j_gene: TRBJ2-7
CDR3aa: CASRTENNLYEQYF

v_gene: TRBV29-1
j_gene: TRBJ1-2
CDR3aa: CSVEDQGADGYTF

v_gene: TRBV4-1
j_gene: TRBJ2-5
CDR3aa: CASRGLETQYF

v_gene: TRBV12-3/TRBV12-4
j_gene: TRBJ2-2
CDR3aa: CASRVETGELFF

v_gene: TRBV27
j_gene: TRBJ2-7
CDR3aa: CASSPAGTGREQYF

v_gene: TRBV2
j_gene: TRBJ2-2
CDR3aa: CASSEQGETGELFF

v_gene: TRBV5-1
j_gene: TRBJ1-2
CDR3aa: CASSTGQRYGYTF

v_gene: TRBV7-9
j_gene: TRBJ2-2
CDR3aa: CASSLLGEALNTGELFF

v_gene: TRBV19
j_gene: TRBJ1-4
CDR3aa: CASSIFQGAEKLFF

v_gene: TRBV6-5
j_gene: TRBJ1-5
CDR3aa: CASSYSSGQPQHF

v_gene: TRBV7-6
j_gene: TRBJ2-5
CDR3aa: CASSPSWGLAGQETQYF